One sample yielded the 9 T cell receptor beta chains listed below, sequenced in a study of T cell repertoires in ileal Crohn's disease. Regarding time point: inflamed ileum from the surgical specimen. Sequenced by immunoSEQ multiplex PCR; TCRdb stores in-frame clones only, minus some. The sample shows 15,000 to 20,000 clones, 76% of them seen only once. Material: ileal tissue. The receptors here all came from an adult with Crohn's disease.

This sequence joins TRBV28 and TRBJ2-1; 10 nucleotides line up with TRBD2. The V segment lost 5 bases and the J segment 4 bases; nucleotides outside the gene matches: 8. Germline CDR1 and CDR2: MDHEN and SYDVKM. CDR3 size: 16 residues. CDR3 nucleotide sequence: TGTGCCAGCAGTCTAGAAGCGGGAGGGCGGTACAATGAGCAGTTCTTC. Its protein is CASSLEAGGRYNEQFF.

This chain joins TRBV7-6 and TRBJ2-7; 10 positions match TRBD2. The germline gives CDR1 SGHVS, CDR2 FNYEAQ. V dropped 6 bases and J dropped 7; count of bases not matched to a gene: 9. This CDR3 is 14 amino acids long. CDR3 in DNA: TGTGCCAGCAGGCCCGGGACTAGCGCGCCGGAGCAGTACTTC. This sequence encodes CASRPGTSAPEQYF.

V is TRBV25-1 and J is TRBJ1-2; D uncertain. This CDR3 comprises 12 residues. Germline V gives CDR1 MGHDK, CDR2 SYGVNS. V lost 4 bases and J lost 5, with 8 bases in between. The CDR3 sequence is CASSAPRYGYTF. The CDR3 nucleotides read TGTGCCAGCAGTGCCCCGCGGTATGGCTACACCTTC.

The chain links TRBV12-5 to TRBJ2-7; the D is unclear. Germline V gene lookup returns CDR1 LGHNT and CDR2 FRNRAP. Deletions cut 6 bases from V and 3 bases from J, with 9 bases between. The CDR3 has 12 amino acids. The CDR3 spells CASGPYSYEQYF. Here the CDR3 DNA reads TGTGCTAGTGGACCTTACAGCTACGAGCAGTACTTC.

This clone is medium-sized by share. Different DNA sequences within this sample yield the same CDR3. The V call is TRBV5-6, the J call TRBJ1-6, with a tentative D call TRBD1 (6 bases). The CDR3 is 15 residues long. V gave up 0 bases and J gave up 6 bases, with 10 bases separating them. Germline CDR1 and CDR2: SGHDT and YYEEEE. In DNA form, the CDR3 reads TGTGCCAGCAGCTTGGGTCAGGGGATTAATTCACCCCTCCACTTT. Amino acid sequence: CASSLGQGINSPLHF. The whole variable domain, remainder taken from reference TRBV5-6 and TRBJ1-6, is DAGVTQSPTHLIKTRGQQVTLRCSPKSGHDTVSWYQQALGQGPQFIFQYYEEEERQRGNFPDRFSGHQFPNYSSELNVNALLLGDSALYLCASSLGQGINSPLHFGNGTRLTVT.

This chain joins TRBV7-4 and TRBJ1-2, with D hard to call. Germline CDR1 reads SGHVT; CDR2 reads SQSDAQ. The length of the CDR3 is 16 residues. V lost 5 bases to trimming and J lost 1 base, with 17 bases between them. DNA for the CDR3: TGTGCCAGCAGCCCTACGTGGAGCCGCGTTAACTATGGCTACACCTTC. It translates to CASSPTWSRVNYGYTF.

V usage is TRBV9 and J usage is TRBJ2-6; 11 bases fit TRBD2. Unmatched junction bases numbered 0, after V lost 2 bases and J lost 2 bases. The CDR3 spans 16 residues. CDR1 and CDR2 from the germline V gene are SGDLS and YYNGEE. The CDR3: CASSVSGRAGANVLTF. In nucleotides, the CDR3 is TGTGCCAGCAGCGTTAGCGGGAGGGCTGGGGCCAACGTCCTGACTTTC.

This sequence joins TRBV27 and TRBJ2-5, with 14 bases identical to TRBD2. Germline lookup yields CDR1 MNHEY and CDR2 SMNVEV (reference sequence). Trimming at V came to 5 bases and at J to 5 bases, leaving 4 bases not matched to a gene. This CDR3 is 15 amino acids long. CDR3 nucleotide sequence: TGTGCCAGCAGTACCCGACTAGCGGGGGGGGAGACCCAGTACTTC. This encodes CASSTRLAGGETQYF.

This clone was recorded once. The chain joins TRBV23-1 to TRBJ2-3, with D possibly being TRBD1 (6 bases). TRBV23-1 is identified as an open reading frame with a role that is uncertain. The CDR3 consists of 15 residues. The V end lost 6 bases, the J end lost 3 bases, and 16 bases lay between the germline ends. CDR3 bases: TGCGCCAGCAGCTCAGGGGCGGCTATAACAGATACGCAGTATTTT. This sequence encodes CASSSGAAITDTQYF.